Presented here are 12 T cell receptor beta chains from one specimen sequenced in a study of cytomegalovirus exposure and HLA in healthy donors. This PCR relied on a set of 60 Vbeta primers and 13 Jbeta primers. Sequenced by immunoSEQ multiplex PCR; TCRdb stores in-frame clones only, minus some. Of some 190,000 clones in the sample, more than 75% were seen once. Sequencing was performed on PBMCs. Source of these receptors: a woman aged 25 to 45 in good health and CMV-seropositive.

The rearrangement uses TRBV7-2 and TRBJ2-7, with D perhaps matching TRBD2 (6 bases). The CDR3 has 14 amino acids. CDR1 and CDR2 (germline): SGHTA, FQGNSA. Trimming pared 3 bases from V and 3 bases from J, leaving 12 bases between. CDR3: CASSFSSADYEQYF. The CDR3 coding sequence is TGTGCCAGCAGCTTCTCTAGCGCCGACTACGAGCAGTACTTC. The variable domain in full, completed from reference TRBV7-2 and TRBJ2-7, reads GAGVSQSPSNKVTEKGKDVELRCDPISGHTALYWYRQSLGQGLEFLIYFQGNSAPDKSGLPSDRFSAERTGGSVSTLTIQRTQQEDSAVYLCASSFSSADYEQYFGPGTRLTVT.

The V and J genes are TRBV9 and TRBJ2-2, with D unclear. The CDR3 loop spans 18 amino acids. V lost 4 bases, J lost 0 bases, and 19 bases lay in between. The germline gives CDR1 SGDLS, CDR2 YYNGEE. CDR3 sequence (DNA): TGTGCCAGCAGCCTTCCTTACGACACCCACGCGAACACCGGGGAGCTGTTTTTT. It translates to CASSLPYDTHANTGELFF.

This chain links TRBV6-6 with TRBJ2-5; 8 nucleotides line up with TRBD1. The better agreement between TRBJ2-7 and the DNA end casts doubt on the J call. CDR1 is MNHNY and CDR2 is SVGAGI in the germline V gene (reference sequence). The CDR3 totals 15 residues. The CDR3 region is CASSWAGGSSYEQYF. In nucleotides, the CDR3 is TGTGCCAGCAGTTGGGCAGGGGGCAGCTCCTACGAGCAGTACTTC.

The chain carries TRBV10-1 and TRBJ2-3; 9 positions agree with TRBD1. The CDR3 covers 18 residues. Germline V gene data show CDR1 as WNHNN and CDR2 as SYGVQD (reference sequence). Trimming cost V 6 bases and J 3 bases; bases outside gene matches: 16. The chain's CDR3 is CASSGRTSGQGPTDTQYF. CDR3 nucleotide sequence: TGCGCCAGCAGCGGACGAACATCGGGACAGGGACCTACAGATACGCAGTATTTT.

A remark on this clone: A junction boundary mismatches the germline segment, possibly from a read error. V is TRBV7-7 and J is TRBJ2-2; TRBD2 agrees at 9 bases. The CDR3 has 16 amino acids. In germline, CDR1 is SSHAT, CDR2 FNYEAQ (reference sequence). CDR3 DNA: TGTGCTAGCAGCTTAGACGGTAGCGGGAGTACCGGGGAGCTGTTTTTT. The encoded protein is CASSLDGSGSTGELFF.

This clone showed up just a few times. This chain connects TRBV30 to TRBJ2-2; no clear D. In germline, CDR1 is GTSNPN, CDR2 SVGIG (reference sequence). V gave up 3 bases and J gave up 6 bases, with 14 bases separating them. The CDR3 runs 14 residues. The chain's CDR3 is CAWRPGFESGELFF. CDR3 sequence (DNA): TGTGCCTGGAGGCCCGGGTTTGAGTCCGGGGAGCTGTTTTTT.

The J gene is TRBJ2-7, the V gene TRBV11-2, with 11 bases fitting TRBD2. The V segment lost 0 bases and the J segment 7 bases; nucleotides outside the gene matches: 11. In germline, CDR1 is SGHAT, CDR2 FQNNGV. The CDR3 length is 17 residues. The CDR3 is CASSLDLTSGRSGEQYF. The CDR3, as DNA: TGTGCCAGCAGCTTAGATCTTACTAGCGGGAGATCGGGGGAGCAGTACTTC.

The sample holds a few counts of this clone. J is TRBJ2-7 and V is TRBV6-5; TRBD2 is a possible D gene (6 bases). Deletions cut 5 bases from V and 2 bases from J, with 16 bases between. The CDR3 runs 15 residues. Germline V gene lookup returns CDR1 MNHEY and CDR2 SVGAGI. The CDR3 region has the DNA TGTGCCAGCAGTGTTCAAGCGGAGGGCCCCTACGAGCAGTACTTC. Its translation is CASSVQAEGPYEQYF.

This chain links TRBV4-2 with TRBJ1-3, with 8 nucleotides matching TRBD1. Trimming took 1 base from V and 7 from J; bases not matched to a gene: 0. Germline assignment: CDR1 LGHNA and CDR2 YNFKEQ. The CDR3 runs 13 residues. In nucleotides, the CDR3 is TGTGCCAGCAGCCAAGGACAGGGGAACACCATATATTTT. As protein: CASSQGQGNTIYF.

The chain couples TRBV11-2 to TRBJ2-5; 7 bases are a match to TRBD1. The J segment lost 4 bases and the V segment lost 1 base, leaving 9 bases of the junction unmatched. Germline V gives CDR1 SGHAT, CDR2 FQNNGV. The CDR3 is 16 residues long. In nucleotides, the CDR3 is TGTGCCAGCAGCTTAGGAAGGATGAGGGGGCGAGAGACCCAGTACTTC. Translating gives CASSLGRMRGRETQYF.

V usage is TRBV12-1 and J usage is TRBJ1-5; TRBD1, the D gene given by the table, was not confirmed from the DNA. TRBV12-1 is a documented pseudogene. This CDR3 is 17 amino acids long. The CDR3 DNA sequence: TGTGCCAGCAGGGGGAAACACAGGGATAAAAGCAATCAGCCCCAGCATTTT. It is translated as CASRGKHRDKSNQPQHF.

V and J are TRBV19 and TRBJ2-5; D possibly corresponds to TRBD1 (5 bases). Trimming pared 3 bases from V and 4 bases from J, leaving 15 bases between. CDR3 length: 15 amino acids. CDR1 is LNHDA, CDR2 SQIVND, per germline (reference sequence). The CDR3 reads CASSIGPQRGETQYF. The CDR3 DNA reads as TGTGCCAGTAGTATTGGCCCCCAAAGGGGAGAGACCCAGTACTTC.